The 14 T cell receptor beta chains below were found in one sample sequenced in a study of T-cell memory formation after mild COVID-19. In TCRdb, the 5' RACE reads were re-called with MiXCR into one record per CDR3 protein. The sample shows about 140,000 distinct CDR3 sequences, around 15% of them seen only once. The specimen sequenced was PBMCs or a T cell subset sorted from them (not recorded which). Receptors originate from an adult woman who had mild COVID-19 (a few samples of this study predate the infection). Cell type and time point are not known.

The genes are TRBV24-1 and TRBJ1-1; the match to TRBD1 covers 7 bases. The ends lost 4 bases at V and 10 bases at J; junction bases unmatched: 8. CDR1 is KGHDR, CDR2 SFDVKD, per germline. This CDR3 spans 13 amino acids. In nucleotides, the CDR3 is TGTGCCACCAGTGAAACCCCAGGGGGGCCAGCTTTCTTT. Its protein product is CATSETPGGPAFF.

The chain carries TRBV9 and TRBJ2-2; a weak D match, TRBD2 (5 bases). CDR3 size: 13 residues. The V gene's germline CDR1 is SGDLS and CDR2 YYNGEE. Trimming shortened V by 5 bases and J by 3 bases, and 8 bases separated the two germline ends. The CDR3 nucleotides are TGTGCCAGCAGAGGACTGTACACCGGGGAGCTGTTTTTT. The encoded protein is CASRGLYTGELFF.

This clonotype was seen repeatedly, ten times or more. The V gene is TRBV3-1, the J gene TRBJ1-1; no clear D. With 0 bases removed from V and 2 bases from J, the gap between germline ends came to 10 bases. Germline values: CDR1 LGHDT, CDR2 YNNKEL (reference sequence). This CDR3 has 15 residues. The CDR3 spells CASSQDKEVNTEAFF. The CDR3 DNA is TGTGCCAGCAGCCAAGATAAAGAAGTCAACACTGAAGCTTTCTTT. The variable domain in full, completed from reference TRBV3-1 and TRBJ1-1, reads DTAVSQTPKYLVTQMGNDKSIKCEQNLGHDTMYWYKQDSKKFLKIMFSYNNKELIINETVPNRFSPKSPDKAHLNLHINSLELGDSAVYFCASSQDKEVNTEAFFGQGTRLTVV.

In its sample, this clonotype was seen a few times. The chain links TRBV4-1 to TRBJ2-5; D is unclear. V lost 4 bases and J lost 5, with 11 bases in between. CDR3 size: 13 residues. The germline gives CDR1 MGHRA, CDR2 YSYEKL. CDR3 region: CASSLYDLETQYF. The CDR3 bases are TGCGCCAGCAGCCTTTACGACCTGGAGACCCAGTACTTC.

The chain has TRBV4-3 and TRBJ2-1; 9 bases are shared with TRBD1. Germline-derived CDR1 and CDR2 are LGHNA and YSLEER. V dropped 4 bases and J dropped 8; count of bases not matched to a gene: 12. The CDR3 extends over 16 amino acids. In DNA, the CDR3 is TGCGCCAGCAGCCCTTGGGGGGGACAGGGCCGCGATGAGCAGTTCTTC. This gives the protein CASSPWGGQGRDEQFF.

The V gene is TRBV5-1, the J gene TRBJ2-2, with TRBD1 identical over 9 bases. The CDR3 spans 16 residues. The J segment lost 6 bases and the V segment lost 0 bases, leaving 6 bases of the junction unmatched. The V gene's germline CDR1 is SGHRS and CDR2 YFSETQ. Here the CDR3 DNA reads TGCGCCAGCAGCTTGGCCCGGGACAGGGATCCCGGGGAGCTGTTTTTT. It yields the protein CASSLARDRDPGELFF.

The chain joins TRBV6-2 or TRBV6-3 to TRBJ2-1, with D hard to call. V was trimmed by 2 bases and J by 0 bases, leaving 14 bases between them. The CDR3 spans 17 residues. Germline assignment: CDR1 MNHEY and CDR2 SVGEGT. The CDR3 bases are TGTGCCAGCAGTTACCCTACGACGGTTAGCTCCTACAATGAGCAGTTCTTC. As protein: CASSYPTTVSSYNEQFF.

This clonotype was detected many times. The rearrangement uses TRBV29-1 and TRBJ2-7; 7 bases map to TRBD1. With 7 bases clipped from V and 3 bases from J, the junction kept 3 bases outside the gene matches. The length of the CDR3 is 11 residues. CDR1 and CDR2 (germline): SQVTM, ANQGSEA. DNA of the CDR3: TGCAGCGGGCAGGGGGTCTACGAGCAGTACTTC. This codes for CSGQGVYEQYF.

This chain uses TRBV6-2 or TRBV6-3 with TRBJ2-6; 7 bases line up with TRBD2. V lost 10 bases and J lost 0; bases outside the gene matches: 6. The CDR3 is made up of 15 amino acids. Germline V gene sequence: CDR1 MNHEY, CDR2 SVGEGT. CDR3 sequence reads: CATGGGSSGANVLTF. The CDR3 bases are TGTGCCACTGGGGGGGGAAGCTCTGGGGCCAACGTCCTGACTTTC.

In its sample, this clonotype was seen many times. The chain links TRBV5-6 to TRBJ2-1; D is uncertain. Germline V gene data show CDR1 as SGHDT and CDR2 as YYEEEE. There are 12 residues in the CDR3. V was cut by 5 bases and J by 3 bases, with 6 bases left in between. CDR3 in DNA: TGTGCCAGCAGTTCGGGCTACAATGAGCAGTTCTTC. It codes for CASSSGYNEQFF.

The chain recombines TRBV7-7 with TRBJ2-2; tentative D call: TRBD1 (8 bases). The CDR3 consists of 16 residues. V dropped 6 bases and J dropped 3 bases, with 17 bases sitting between them. Germline V lookup: CDR1 SSHAT, CDR2 FNYEAQ (reference sequence). CDR3 sequence (DNA): TGTGCCAGCAGAAAGGGGGGGACAGGAGACACCGGGGAGCTGTTTTTT. Translated: CASRKGGTGDTGELFF. The complete variable domain, with remaining parts taken from reference TRBV7-7 and TRBJ2-2, reads GAGVSQSPRYKVTKRGQDVTLRCDPISSHATLYWYQQALGQGPEFLTYFNYEAQPDKSGLPSDRFSAERPEGSISTLTIQRTEQRDSAMYRCASRKGGTGDTGELFFGEGSRLTVL.

The chain is built from TRBV29-1 and TRBJ1-1; D unresolved. The CDR3 runs 10 residues. Germline V gene sequence: CDR1 SQVTM, CDR2 ANQGSEA. The V end lost 3 bases, the J end lost 5 bases, and 4 bases lay between the germline ends. CDR3: CSVEGTEAFF. The DNA for the CDR3 is TGCAGCGTTGAGGGAACTGAAGCTTTCTTT.

This clonotype was recorded a few times. This chain joins TRBV7-9 and TRBJ2-7; the match to TRBD2 covers 10 bases. V lost 5 bases, J lost 5 bases, and 12 bases stayed unmatched. Per the germline V gene, CDR1 is SEHNR and CDR2 is FQNEAQ (reference sequence). CDR3 length: 16 residues. This chain's CDR3 is CASSRNLNLAGDEQYF. CDR3 DNA sequence: TGTGCCAGCAGCCGTAACCTGAACCTAGCGGGAGACGAGCAGTACTTC.

This clonotype has a handful of counts. The chain has TRBV27 and TRBJ2-7; 10 nucleotides agree with TRBD1. The V gene's germline CDR1 is MNHEY and CDR2 SMNVEV (reference sequence). V trimming: 4 bases; J trimming: 3 bases; junction bases outside the gene matches: 9. The CDR3 extends over 16 amino acids. The CDR3 DNA reads TGTGCCAGCAGTTCAGCGCGGACAGGGGGAGACTACGAGCAGTACTTC. This gives the protein CASSSARTGGDYEQYF.